This is a list of T cell receptor beta chains from one sample in a study of OX40 agonist ivuxolimab in advanced cancers. Data came from immunoSEQ multiplex PCR; TCRdb stores just in-frame clones and leaves some out. The sample has 55,000 to 65,000 clones; about nine tenths are singletons. The sample was CD4+ or CD8+ T cells sorted from blood, taken in a trial of the OX40 agonist ivuxolimab. These receptor sequences come from an adult with an advanced solid tumor such as melanoma, head and neck, liver or kidney cancer. Each CDR3 is given with its conserved first and last residue. A D gene is named only where the DNA matches it firmly. Clone size, where shown, is once, few, many, or a class for clones that have expanded.

size,V,J,D,CDR3,DNA
.,TRBV13,TRBJ2-3,TRBD1,CASSSGTARRTDTQYF,TGTGCCAGCAGCTCGGGGACAGCACGTCGTACAGATACGCAGTATTTT
.,TRBV27,TRBJ2-1,.,CASRDGKAPYNEQFF,TGTGCCAGCAGGGATGGAAAAGCCCCTTACAATGAGCAGTTCTTC
.,TRBV30,TRBJ1-4,TRBD1,CAWRRAGTVSEKLFF,TGTGCCTGGAGGAGAGCCGGGACAGTGTCTGAAAAACTGTTTTTT
.,TRBV7-9,TRBJ2-2,.,CASSLVGQAEKAGELFF,TGTGCCAGCAGCTTAGTCGGTCAGGCGGAAAAGGCCGGGGAGCTGTTTTTT
.,TRBV5-5,TRBJ2-1,TRBD2,CASSFPSGRQANEQFF,TGTGCCAGCAGCTTCCCTAGCGGGAGGCAGGCCAATGAGCAGTTCTTC
once,TRBV18,TRBJ2-5,.,CASSPQGTEETQYF,TGTGCCAGCTCACCGCAGGGGACTGAAGAGACCCAGTACTTC
.,TRBV19,TRBJ2-6,TRBD1,CASSTLTGPPGANVLTF,TGTGCCAGTAGTACGTTGACAGGGCCCCCTGGGGCCAACGTCCTGACTTTC
.,TRBV2,TRBJ1-4,TRBD1,CASRGHGTGEEKLFF,TGTGCCAGCAGGGGGCATGGGACAGGGGAAGAAAAACTGTTTTTT
.,TRBV6-6,TRBJ2-7,TRBD1,CASSLPGQGSYEQYF,TGTGCCAGCAGTTTACCGGGACAGGGATCCTACGAGCAGTACTTC
.,TRBV29-1,TRBJ2-3,.,CSVGNTDTQYF,TGCAGCGTTGGAAACACAGATACGCAGTATTTT
.,TRBV4-2,TRBJ2-7,.,CASSQMPSLRGEQYF,TGTGCCAGCAGCCAAATGCCCAGCCTTCGTGGCGAGCAGTACTTC
few,TRBV28,TRBJ1-1,.,CASSPNVWGRNTEAFF,TGTGCCAGCAGCCCTAATGTTTGGGGACGAAACACTGAAGCTTTCTTT
.,TRBV9,TRBJ1-1,TRBD1,CASSVGTGDVAEAFF,TGTGCCAGCAGCGTAGGGACAGGGGATGTCGCTGAAGCTTTCTTT
.,TRBV5-6,TRBJ1-5,.,CASSLGGARQPQHF,TGTGCCAGCAGTCTGGGAGGGGCGCGACAGCCCCAGCATTTT
.,TRBV6-1,TRBJ2-7,TRBD1,CASSETRQGPYEQYF,TGTGCCAGCAGTGAAACCCGACAGGGGCCCTACGAGCAGTACTTC
.,TRBV15,TRBJ2-3,.,CATSRGEIADTQYF,TGTGCCACCAGCAGAGGGGAGATCGCAGATACGCAGTATTTT
.,TRBV2,TRBJ1-6,.,CASSEGALHF,TGTGCCAGCAGTGAAGGTGCTCTCCACTTT
.,TRBV27,TRBJ2-6,.,CASSYVGGGVLTF,TGTGCCAGCAGTTACGTTGGGGGCGGCGTCCTGACTTTC